This TCR beta chain was observed in a study of cytomegalovirus exposure and HLA in healthy donors. Study in general: From roughly 180 million T cells, an earlier analysis saw approximately 110 million unique TCR beta sequences.

The junction had 8 bases not matched to a gene; V was cut back by 5 bases and J by 6 bases. The CDR3 length is 16 residues. Germline V lookup: CDR1 SEHNR, CDR2 FQNEAQ (reference sequence). Amplification used 60 Vbeta primers and 13 Jbeta primers. In the authors' workflow: Later, tens of millions of unique TCR beta chains were counted in an analysis, and roughly 11 million of them were shared. Repertoires were generated with immunoSEQ multiplex PCR, while TCRdb's copy carries only in-frame clones and drops some. The V and J calls and the clone size are those of that table, but D and trimming were determined from the DNA. Counted here are about 160,000 clones, around four fifths occurring once; the ten biggest clones make up 2% to 2.5%.

The clonotype originates from a female donor in good health and CMV-seronegative. Input material: PBMCs. The V and J genes are TRBV7-9 and TRBJ1-4; TRBD1 matches 11 bases. DNA for the CDR3: TGTGCCAGCAGCCCCAGCCCGGGACAGGGGGATGAAAAACTGTTTTTT. Its translation is CASSPSPGQGDEKLFF.